This T cell receptor (beta chain) was sequenced for a study of molecular identifiers for immune sequencing clone quantification. Across the whole study: Five aliquots were made in replicates from the RNA of 20,000 or 100,000 naive CD8 cells, and four were sequenced.

TCRdb used MiXCR to reprocess the PCR reads, holding one entry per CDR3 protein. The sample holds 85,000 to 95,000 distinct CDR3 sequences, roughly 19% seen once. Findings and limits, study-wide: For effector cells, clones above 20 RNA copies held over 98% of molecules; for naive cells, under 1%. Spiked Jurkat TCR RNA equivalent to one cell was reportedly detectable in about a million naive cells.

This clonotype occurred many times. Its antigen is undetermined. CDR3 length: 18 residues. V was trimmed by 1 base and J by 2 bases, leaving 15 bases between them. Germline V gene sequence: CDR1 SGHVS, CDR2 FNYEAQ. Researchers sorted naive CD8 T cells as cells that were CD8+CD4-CCR7+CD45RA+. The sequence came from a human donor in good health. Some libraries in this study had Jurkat cell RNA spiked in. The sequencing input was naive CD8+ T cells from blood, with Jurkat cell RNA spiked in. As for subset: FACS-sorted CD8+CD4-CCR7+CD45RA+ naive T cells. The chain employs TRBV7-6 and TRBJ2-6; tentatively, D is TRBD2 (5 bases). The CDR3 DNA is TGTGCCAGCAGCTTAGAGCTCGGGGAAAAAGCTGGGGCCAACGTCCTGACTTTC. Protein: CASSLELGEKAGANVLTF.